These 24 T cell receptor beta chains came from one sample sequenced in a study of naive and memory T cell subsets. Two oligonucleotides, mixed equimolar, formed the beta constant-region primer covering TRBC1 and TRBC2. Nested alpha and beta constant-region primers with the SP2 primer drove four PCR rounds on ligated cDNA. TCRdb reprocessed the UMI-ligation and nested PCR reads via MiXCR and lists one record per CDR3 protein. The table shows about 22,000 distinct CDR3 sequences, with about 10% occurring only once. Source material: central memory CD8+ T cells from blood. The receptors stem from a human donor in good health.

This clonotype has just one count. This rearrangement joins TRBV27 to TRBJ1-6; D remains ambiguous. The germline gives CDR1 MNHEY, CDR2 SMNVEV (reference sequence). The CDR3 has 13 residues. V was clipped by 0 bases and J by 7 bases, with 4 bases between them. The CDR3 here is CASSLSINSPLHF. For the CDR3, the DNA is TGTGCCAGCAGTTTATCTATCAATTCACCCCTCCACTTT.

At least ten counts were recorded for this clonotype. The chain has TRBV27 and TRBJ2-1; D is perhaps TRBD1 or TRBD2 (5 bases each). Germline V CDR1 and CDR2: MNHEY, SMNVEV (reference sequence). V was cut by 1 base and J by 9 bases, with 22 bases left in between. The CDR3 sequence is 17 residues long. This chain's CDR3 is CASSLYFPDRPGTEQFF. Here the CDR3 DNA reads TGTGCCAGCAGTTTATATTTCCCCGATCGTCCCGGGACTGAGCAGTTCTTC.

This clonotype was seen many times. The genes are TRBV28 and TRBJ2-3, with 11 bases matching TRBD2. V was pared by 7 bases and J by 6 bases, with 12 bases of the junction left unmatched. The CDR3 extends over 16 amino acids. Germline assignment: CDR1 MDHEN and CDR2 SYDVKM. The CDR3 coding sequence is TGTGCCAGCACCATGGGTAGCGGGAGGGCCAGGGATACGCAGTATTTT. Amino acid sequence: CASTMGSGRARDTQYF.

In its sample, this clonotype ranks as medium-sized. This chain uses TRBV7-9 with TRBJ1-2, with a possible D match to TRBD1 (5 bases). CDR3 size: 13 residues. Germline CDR1 reads SEHNR; CDR2 reads FQNEAQ (reference sequence). V was shortened by 5 bases and J by 1 base, with 8 bases between the two germline ends. CDR3 sequence: CASSAGLNYGYTF. CDR3 coding DNA: TGTGCCAGCAGCGCAGGGCTTAACTATGGCTACACCTTC.

By its share, this clonotype is medium-sized. The chain recombines TRBV28 with TRBJ2-4; D unclear. Germline V gene data show CDR1 as MDHEN and CDR2 as SYDVKM. The V end was cut by 5 bases, the J end by 0 bases, with 11 bases between. The CDR3 runs to 15 residues. The CDR3 sequence: CASSPYQRAKNIQYF. The DNA for the CDR3 is TGTGCCAGCAGTCCCTACCAACGAGCCAAAAACATTCAGTACTTC. Combining the CDR3 with reference TRBV28 and TRBJ2-4 gives the whole variable domain DVKVTQSSRYLVKRTGEKVFLECVQDMDHENMFWYRQDPGLGLRLIYFSYDVKMKEKGDIPEGYSVSREKKERFSLILESASTNQTSMYLCASSPYQRAKNIQYFGAGTRLSVL.

The chain joins TRBV12-5 to TRBJ1-3, with TRBD1 as a possible D gene (5 bases). There are 20 residues in the CDR3. V shed 5 bases and J shed 0 bases, with 26 bases lying between them. Germline CDR1 is LGHNT and CDR2 is FRNRAP. DNA for the CDR3: TGTGCTAGTGGTACCCGGGACGGGAGGCGCGCAACGGACTCTGGAAACACCATATATTTT. Translating gives CASGTRDGRRATDSGNTIYF.

This clonotype was seen a few times. The rearrangement joins TRBV30 to TRBJ2-7; TRBD2 might be the D (6 bases). V was pared by 8 bases and J by 2 bases, with 13 bases between. The length of the CDR3 is 12 residues. The germline gives CDR1 GTSNPN, CDR2 SVGIG (reference sequence). As DNA, the CDR3 is TGTGCCGGACATAGCGGTCCCTACGAGCAGTACTTC. This encodes CAGHSGPYEQYF.

This clonotype has only a few counts. The gene calls are TRBV4-2 and TRBJ1-1, with 9 bases lining up with TRBD1. The CDR3 is 15 amino acids. The V gene's germline CDR1 is LGHNA and CDR2 YNFKEQ. The V and J ends lost 7 bases and 4 bases, in that order; junction bases with no gene match: 10. DNA for the CDR3: TGTGCCAGCACCGAAAAGGGACAGGGAAGCACTGAAGCTTTCTTT. This translates into CASTEKGQGSTEAFF.

This clonotype was recorded only once. This chain uses TRBV6-1 with TRBJ2-7; 8 nucleotides agree with TRBD2. Germline V gene data show CDR1 as MNHNS and CDR2 as SASEGT. The V segment lost 2 bases and the J segment 5 bases; nucleotides outside the gene matches: 8. There are 15 residues in the CDR3. CDR3 DNA: TGTGCCAGCAGTGAATTCAGCGGGAGTTCCCACGAGCAGTACTTC. Its translation is CASSEFSGSSHEQYF.

The rearrangement links TRBV4-1 to TRBJ2-7, with unresolved D. This CDR3 has 14 residues. CDR1 is MGHRA and CDR2 is YSYEKL in the germline V gene. The germline V and J ends were trimmed by 1 base and 1 base, with 8 bases remaining between them. CDR3 nucleotide sequence: TGCGCCAGCAGCCAAGTCCGGAATTCCTACGAGCAGTACTTC. Its protein product is CASSQVRNSYEQYF.

This clonotype has more than one count but fewer than ten. DNA for the CDR3: TGTGCCACCCCGGGACTAGCGGGAGAATTAGATACGCAGTATTTT. It encodes CATPGLAGELDTQYF. The rearrangement links TRBV7-9 to TRBJ2-3; the match to TRBD2 covers 14 bases. CDR1 SEHNR and CDR2 FQNEAQ come from the germline V gene (reference sequence). Trimming at V came to 10 bases and at J to 5 bases, leaving 8 bases not matched to a gene. The CDR3 has 15 amino acids.

J is TRBJ2-7 and V is TRBV20-1; D tentatively fits TRBD1 or TRBD2 (5 bases each). The CDR3 is 14 amino acids. Trimming removed 3 bases at V and 7 bases at J, with 19 bases between. Germline CDR1 is DFQATT and CDR2 is SNEGSKA (reference sequence). The CDR3 here is CSASDGTEFGEQYF. The DNA of the CDR3 is TGCAGTGCTAGTGACGGGACCGAGTTCGGGGAGCAGTACTTC.

The DNA of the CDR3 is TGTGCCAGCAGTTCGTTAGCGGGAGGGCTCAATGAGCAGTTCTTC. Encoded protein: CASSSLAGGLNEQFF. The rearrangement joins TRBV28 to TRBJ2-1; 11 bases align to TRBD2. With 4 bases clipped from V and 6 bases from J, the junction kept 5 bases outside the gene matches. The CDR3 is 15 amino acids. Looked up from germline, CDR1 is MDHEN and CDR2 is SYDVKM. Complete variable domain (other parts from reference TRBV28 and TRBJ2-1): DVKVTQSSRYLVKRTGEKVFLECVQDMDHENMFWYRQDPGLGLRLIYFSYDVKMKEKGDIPEGYSVSREKKERFSLILESASTNQTSMYLCASSSLAGGLNEQFFGPGTRLTVL.

The chain recombines TRBV19 with TRBJ1-5; D remains ambiguous. The CDR3 length is 12 residues. The V and J ends lost 4 bases and 4 bases respectively, with 5 bases between them. CDR1 and CDR2 from the germline V gene are LNHDA and SQIVND (reference sequence). The CDR3 loop is CASSNGNQPQHF. The CDR3 DNA sequence: TGTGCCAGTAGTAACGGGAATCAGCCCCAGCATTTT.

The chain has TRBV9 and TRBJ2-7; D is perhaps TRBD2 (7 bases). V was cut by 4 bases and J by 2 bases, with 19 bases left in between. The CDR3 has 16 residues. Looked up from germline, CDR1 is SGDLS and CDR2 is YYNGEE. The CDR3, as DNA: TGTGCCAGCAGCTTCCGGGGGGAGGGGGACCCCTACGAGCAGTACTTC. Its translation: CASSFRGEGDPYEQYF.

The table lists this clonotype with many counts. The rearrangement joins TRBV5-1 to TRBJ2-1, with TRBD2 matching over 13 bases. The V gene end was trimmed by 4 bases and the J gene end by 5 bases; junction bases not matched to a gene: 15. Germline CDR1 SGHRS, CDR2 YFSETQ. CDR3 length equals 19 residues. The CDR3 loop reads CASSPGLAGRGGPNNEQFF. CDR3 bases: TGCGCCAGCAGCCCGGGACTAGCGGGGAGGGGGGGACCCAACAATGAGCAGTTCTTC.

This clonotype was seen ten or more times. CDR3 bases: TGCAGCGGGAGGGGAGGGGAATTGAACACTGAAGCTTTCTTT. Protein product: CSGRGGELNTEAFF. This chain connects TRBV29-1 to TRBJ1-1; D might be TRBD1 (5 bases). CDR3 length: 14 residues. Germline V gene data show CDR1 as SQVTM and CDR2 as ANQGSEA. Deletions cut 7 bases from V and 0 bases from J, with 15 bases between.

V and J are TRBV6-2 or TRBV6-3 and TRBJ2-1; 12 bases map to TRBD2. This CDR3 is 21 amino acids long. The V gene's germline CDR1 is MNHEY and CDR2 SVGEGT. With 2 bases clipped from V and 4 bases from J, the junction kept 18 bases outside the gene matches. As DNA, the CDR3 is TGTGCCAGCAGTTACACGGGGGAGGGGACGTGGACTAGCGGGGCGTACAATGAGCAGTTCTTC. The encoded protein is CASSYTGEGTWTSGAYNEQFF.

This clonotype was detected ten times or more. V gene TRBV6-1 combines with J gene TRBJ1-1; D is unresolved. In germline, CDR1 is MNHNS, CDR2 SASEGT. This CDR3 comprises 14 residues. Between the trimmed V and J ends, which lost 0 bases and 5 bases, there was a span of 10 bases. CDR3 sequence reads: CASSEADGVTEAFF. For the CDR3, the DNA is TGTGCCAGCAGTGAAGCGGATGGGGTTACTGAAGCTTTCTTT.

This clonotype was counted between two and nine times. The genes are TRBV4-3 and TRBJ2-5; no clear D gene. V dropped 4 bases and J dropped 2 bases, with 14 bases sitting between them. Germline V lookup: CDR1 LGHNA, CDR2 YSLEER. This CDR3 contains 15 residues. For the CDR3, the DNA is TGCGCCAGCAGCCCCGTGGGCGCTATACAAGAGACCCAGTACTTC. Its translation: CASSPVGAIQETQYF.

This clonotype was recorded at least ten times. The chain recombines TRBV28 with TRBJ2-1; 11 bases match TRBD1. CDR3 length: 19 residues. V was clipped by 3 bases and J by 7 bases; unmatched bases: 17. The germline V gene has CDR1 MDHEN and CDR2 SYDVKM. This CDR3 reads CASSFSITRTGGENNEQFF. CDR3 coding DNA: TGTGCCAGCAGTTTTTCCATTACCCGGACAGGGGGCGAAAATAATGAGCAGTTCTTC.

This clonotype was picked up many times. CDR3: CASSGGLFHEQFF. As DNA, the CDR3 is TGTGCCAGCAGTGGCGGACTCTTCCATGAGCAGTTCTTC. This rearrangement joins TRBV6-2 or TRBV6-3 to TRBJ2-1; the D gene is possibly TRBD2 (5 bases). This CDR3 is 13 amino acids long. Trimming cost V 5 bases and J 8 bases, with 13 bases left between them. The germline CDR1 and CDR2 sequences are MNHEY and SVGEGT.

At least ten counts were recorded for this clonotype. The V and J genes are TRBV27 and TRBJ2-1; possibly TRBD2 for D (6 bases). The CDR3 contains 18 residues. Germline CDR1 MNHEY, CDR2 SMNVEV (reference sequence). Trimming cost V 2 bases and J 6 bases, with 23 bases left between them. CDR3 protein: CASSLTPPEGKWGNEQFF. The CDR3, as DNA: TGTGCCAGCAGTTTAACCCCCCCGGAGGGGAAGTGGGGCAATGAGCAGTTCTTC.

The J gene is TRBJ2-1, the V gene TRBV5-5; possibly TRBD2 for D (5 bases). The CDR3 has 15 amino acids. Germline-derived CDR1 and CDR2 are SGHKS and YYEKEE (reference sequence). V lost 5 bases and J 7 bases, leaving 19 bases between the germline ends. The CDR3 loop reads CASRPGIVSSNEQFF. For the CDR3, the DNA is TGTGCCAGCAGGCCGGGAATAGTCTCCTCTAATGAGCAGTTCTTC.